This is a list of T cell receptor beta chains from one sample in a study of radiotherapy plus CTLA-4 blockade in lung cancer. TCRdb's table, derived via immunoSEQ multiplex PCR, lists solely in-frame clones and lacks some. This sample has some 37,000 clones; over 60% occur once, and the top ten carry 9.5% to 13%. The sequenced sample was peripheral blood, obtained from a patient treated with radiotherapy plus ipilimumab. The origin of the receptors is a human donor with non-small cell lung cancer who had stable disease on radiotherapy plus ipilimumab. CDR3s include the opening cysteine and the closing phenylalanine or tryptophan. Each record gives: J gene, V gene, D gene, clone size, CDR3 DNA, CDR3 protein. The D gene is left open where the match is weak. Clone size is stated in some rows and not others, as once, few, many or a class when expanded.

TRBJ1-1 | TRBV29-1 | TRBD1 | . | TGCAGCGCTTTGGGGGGGGACAGGGGTGAAACTGAAGCTTTCTTT | CSALGGDRGETEAFF
TRBJ2-1 | TRBV21-1 | . | . | TGTGCCAGCAGCACTATAAACGGTGATGAGCAGTTCTTC | CASSTINGDEQFF
TRBJ1-3 | TRBV6-6 | TRBD1 | . | TGTGCCAGCAACTCCCTAACAGGGGGCGGTGGAAACACCATATATTTT | CASNSLTGGGGNTIYF
TRBJ2-7 | TRBV25-1 | TRBD1 | . | TGTGCCAGCAGTGATTCCGGGACAGGGGGCAACCGGTACGAGCAGTACTTC | CASSDSGTGGNRYEQYF
TRBJ1-6 | TRBV2 | . | . | TGTGCCAGCAGTGAGTCTTTCTCACCCCTCCACTTT | CASSESFSPLHF
TRBJ1-2 | TRBV4-2 | TRBD1 | . | TGTGCCAGCAGCCAAAGCAGGACAGGGGTTGGCTACACCTTC | CASSQSRTGVGYTF
TRBJ2-3 | TRBV5-1 | . | . | TGCGCCAGCAGCTTGCGGGAAACCCTCACAGATACGCAGTATTTT | CASSLRETLTDTQYF
TRBJ2-1 | TRBV5-4 | . | few | TGTGCCAGCAGCTTGGTTAGCGGCTCCTACAATGAGCAGTTCTTC | CASSLVSGSYNEQFF
TRBJ1-1 | TRBV15 | TRBD1 | . | TGTGCCACCAGCAGAGACTTAGGGACAGGGGTTATTGAAGCTTTCTTT | CATSRDLGTGVIEAFF
TRBJ2-3 | TRBV10-3 | . | . | TGTGCCATCAGAAAAGGAGACTCGGGCACAGATACGCAGTATTTT | CAIRKGDSGTDTQYF
TRBJ2-3 | TRBV15 | TRBD2 | . | TGTGCCACCAGCAGACAAGTCCCGGGACTAGCGGGATTGGATACGCAGTATTTT | CATSRQVPGLAGLDTQYF
TRBJ1-1 | TRBV9 | TRBD1 | . | TGTGCCAGCAGCGTAGCGCCTGACAGGGGCACTGAAGCTTTCTTT | CASSVAPDRGTEAFF
TRBJ2-7 | TRBV11-2 | . | . | TGTGCCAGCAGCTTAGATGCCGGTTCCTACGAGCAGTACTTC | CASSLDAGSYEQYF
TRBJ1-3 | TRBV30 | . | . | TGTGCCTGGAGGACAGGAAACTCTGGAAACACCATATATTTT | CAWRTGNSGNTIYF
TRBJ1-3 | TRBV5-1 | . | . | TGCGCCAGCAGCTCAGGCTCCTCCGGAAACACCATATATTTT | CASSSGSSGNTIYF
TRBJ1-2 | TRBV5-1 | . | . | TGCGCCAGCAGCTTAGAACAGGTCCGCTATGGCTACACCTTC | CASSLEQVRYGYTF
TRBJ2-3 | TRBV30 | . | once | TGTGCCTGGAGTAAGGACGGGCGGGGCACAGATACGCAGTATTTT | CAWSKDGRGTDTQYF
TRBJ1-1 | TRBV6-5 | . | once | TGTGCCAGCAGTCAATTGAGATTCTCGAACACTGAAGCTTTCTTT | CASSQLRFSNTEAFF
TRBJ1-1 | TRBV6-6 | TRBD1 | . | TGTGCCAGCAGTTCGGGACAGGGGGCTACTGAAGCTTTCTTT | CASSSGQGATEAFF
TRBJ2-5 | TRBV7-9 | TRBD2 | . | TGTGCCAGCAGCTTCACCGGGGGGGCGTGGGAGACCCAGTACTTC | CASSFTGGAWETQYF
TRBJ2-2 | TRBV11-1 | . | . | TGTGCCAGCAAAAAGACATTCGACACCGGGGAGCTGTTTTTT | CASKKTFDTGELFF
TRBJ2-5 | TRBV19 | . | . | TGTGCCAGTAGGTTCGCGTCCAACCAAGAGACCCAGTACTTC | CASRFASNQETQYF
TRBJ1-1 | TRBV2 | TRBD1 | . | TGTGCCAGCCTACGACAGGGGGGGGGCACTGAAGCTTTCTTT | CASLRQGGGTEAFF
TRBJ2-7 | TRBV6-5 | . | . | TGTGCCAGCAGTTACCAGGGTGGACCCTACGAGCAGTACTTC | CASSYQGGPYEQYF
TRBJ2-7 | TRBV18 | . | . | TGTGCCAGCTCACCCCAGTCCGGACAGTTTAGTTCCTACGAGCAGTACTTC | CASSPQSGQFSSYEQYF
TRBJ1-5 | TRBV7-2 | . | few | TGTGCCAGCAGCTTATATAGAAATCAGCCCCAGCATTTT | CASSLYRNQPQHF
TRBJ1-5 | TRBV27 | . | . | TGTGCCAGCAGTTTTGACCGGGAGAGGCCCCAGCATTTT | CASSFDRERPQHF
TRBJ2-5 | TRBV19 | TRBD2 | few | TGTGCCAGTAGTTATGCTCGGACTAGCGGGGTGGGGGAGACCCAGTACTTC | CASSYARTSGVGETQYF
TRBJ1-1 | TRBV5-6 | TRBD1 | . | TGTGCCAGCACCAGGGGGCTCGGGACTGAAGCTTTCTTT | CASTRGLGTEAFF
TRBJ2-1 | TRBV5-4 | TRBD1 | . | TGTGCCAGCAGCTTGCTTGGGGCAGGGGGCAATGAGCAGTTCTTC | CASSLLGAGGNEQFF
TRBJ2-1 | TRBV7-9 | TRBD1 | . | TGTGCCAGCAGCTTAGTAGAGGGGGCGGTCAATGAGCAGTTCTTC | CASSLVEGAVNEQFF
TRBJ2-3 | TRBV18 | . | . | TGTGCCAGCTCACCACCGATCGGGGATACAGATACGCAGTATTTT | CASSPPIGDTDTQYF
TRBJ2-7 | TRBV5-1 | TRBD2 | . | TGCGCCAGCAGCTTGAGCGGGGACCTTTACGAGCAGTACTTC | CASSLSGDLYEQYF
TRBJ1-6 | TRBV25-1 | . | few | TGTGCCAGCAGTGAATACAGGGGTGATGGTTCACCCCTCCACTTT | CASSEYRGDGSPLHF
TRBJ1-5 | TRBV2 | . | . | TGTGCCAGCAGAATATCTCAGCCCCAGCATTTT | CASRISQPQHF
TRBJ2-5 | TRBV14 | TRBD2 | few | TGTGCCAGCAGCCAAGAGAGGGGGACTAGGCAAGAGACCCAGTACTTC | CASSQERGTRQETQYF
TRBJ1-2 | TRBV7-9 | . | . | TGTGCCAGCAGCTTACAGGGGACCAACTATGGCTACACCTTC | CASSLQGTNYGYTF
TRBJ2-5 | TRBV6-1 | . | . | TGTGCCAGCAACCTAGGGGGGGGGCCCCAAGAGACCCAGTACTTC | CASNLGGGPQETQYF
TRBJ1-5 | TRBV30 | . | few | TGTGCCTGGAGCGTTCCGCGGGGGAACGGTCAGCCCCAGCATTTT | CAWSVPRGNGQPQHF
TRBJ1-5 | TRBV4-2 | . | . | TGTGCCAGCAGCCAAGGTCAGGCGAGCAATCAGCCCCAGCATTTT | CASSQGQASNQPQHF
TRBJ2-2 | TRBV18 | . | . | TGTGCCAGCTCACGAGTCTCCGGGGGGCCCCAGCAGACCGGGGAGCTGTTTTTT | CASSRVSGGPQQTGELFF
TRBJ2-5 | TRBV4-2 | TRBD1 | . | TGTGCCAGCAGCCCCGACAGGGAGGAGACCCAGTACTTC | CASSPDREETQYF
TRBJ2-1 | TRBV19 | TRBD2 | few | TGTGCCAGTAGCCTCGGGACTAGCTACAATGAGCAGTTCTTC | CASSLGTSYNEQFF
TRBJ2-3 | TRBV5-1 | . | . | TGCGCCAGCACCTTCACAGTTCTTAGCACAGATACGCAGTATTTT | CASTFTVLSTDTQYF
TRBJ1-5 | TRBV19 | . | . | TGTGCCAGTAGCCTCAGGAGGGTGAGGGATCAGCCCCAGCATTTT | CASSLRRVRDQPQHF
TRBJ1-6 | TRBV27 | . | . | TGTGCCAGCAGTCCAAGGGGCAGGGAAAATTCACCCCTCCACTTT | CASSPRGRENSPLHF
TRBJ2-7 | TRBV9 | TRBD1 | . | TGTGCCAGCAGCCCGAGGACAGGTACGGGCGAGCAGTACTTC | CASSPRTGTGEQYF
TRBJ1-1 | TRBV11-2 | . | . | TGTGCCAGCACTCAGGGTCTTGAAGCTTTCTTT | CASTQGLEAFF
TRBJ1-5 | TRBV5-5 | . | . | TGTGCCAGCAGCCCGGACAGTAGCAATCAGCCCCAGCATTTT | CASSPDSSNQPQHF
TRBJ2-1 | TRBV7-6 | TRBD2 | . | TGTGCCAGCAGCTTAGGGACTAGCGGGAACAATGAGCAGTTCTTC | CASSLGTSGNNEQFF
TRBJ2-7 | TRBV27 | . | few | TGTGCCAGCAGTTTGCACTTTTACGAGCAGTACTTC | CASSLHFYEQYF
TRBJ1-2 | TRBV29-1 | . | . | TGCAGCGTTGCTATGGACAGTGATGGCTACACCTTC | CSVAMDSDGYTF
TRBJ1-5 | TRBV7-9 | . | . | TGTGCCAGCAGCTTGGGGGGGGGCGAGGAGCCCCAGCATTTT | CASSLGGGEEPQHF
TRBJ1-4 | TRBV5-1 | . | . | TGCGCCAGCAGCTTTGGGGGGGGAAATGAAAAACTGTTTTTT | CASSFGGGNEKLFF
TRBJ2-1 | TRBV11-3 | . | . | TGTGCCAGCAGCCCCCCCAGGGGTACTTACAATGAGCAGTTCTTC | CASSPPRGTYNEQFF
TRBJ2-4 | TRBV9 | . | . | TGTGCCAGCAGCGTAGTCGACTCATCCAACATTCAGTACTTC | CASSVVDSSNIQYF
TRBJ1-4 | TRBV2 | . | . | TGTGCCAGCTGCTTTATACAGGGAAAACTGTTTTTT | CASCFIQGKLFF
TRBJ2-7 | TRBV29-1 | TRBD1 | . | TGCAGCGTCGGAAGGGACAGGGGCTGGGAGCAGTACTTC | CSVGRDRGWEQYF
TRBJ2-3 | TRBV18 | TRBD2 | . | TGTGCCAGCTCACCAGATGAGCGGGGGGGCGGAGATACGCAGTATTTT | CASSPDERGGGDTQYF